This T cell receptor (beta chain) was identified in a study of T cells in Graves' hyperthyroidism and ophthalmopathy. The source of the PBMCs was about 10 ml of fresh peripheral blood. TCR beta CDR3 sequences were amplified from RNA transcripts. HTBI primers were employed in a first-round RT-PCR of the TCR CDR3. TCRdb re-analysed the multiplex PCR reads in MiXCR, keeping a single row per CDR3 protein. The sample consists of fewer than 350,000 distinct CDR3 sequences, approximately 14% of them appearing once. In this sample, this clonotype turned up many times. Sequenced: blood. The origin of this receptor is a woman between 40 and 55 years old with Graves' hyperthyroidism.

The CDR3 region is CASSYSRGGRNTEAFF. The CDR3 DNA reads TGTGCCAGCAGTTACTCGAGGGGGGGGCGGAACACTGAAGCTTTCTTT. This chain links TRBV6-2 or TRBV6-3 with TRBJ1-1; possible D gene TRBD1, 6 bases. CDR1 is MNHEY, CDR2 SVGEGT, per germline. V dropped 0 bases and J dropped 1 base, with 12 bases sitting between them. This CDR3 has 16 amino acids.